This is a list of T cell receptor beta chains from one sample in a study of T-cell reconstitution after alpha-beta-depleted transplantation in children. TCRdb recomputed calls from the PCR reads with MiXCR, one row per CDR3 protein. The data hold 450,000 to 600,000 distinct CDR3 sequences, with around a third observed a single time. The sequences come from PBMCs from the stem cell graft donor, collected from the stem cell graft. The receptor source for this set is a human donor who donated a stem cell graft to a child with aplastic anemia. CDR3s include the opening cysteine and the closing phenylalanine or tryptophan. The D gene is left open where the match is weak. Rows may omit the clone size; those that give it use once, few, many or a size class.

CDR3 protein,CDR3 DNA,clone size,V gene,J gene,D gene
CASSFAGGTKNIQYF,TGTGCCAGCAGTTTCGCGGGAGGGACCAAAAACATTCAGTACTTC,few,TRBV12-3/TRBV12-4,TRBJ2-4,TRBD2
CASSLGMAGELFF,TGTGCCAGCAGCCTGGGTATGGCCGGGGAGCTGTTTTTT,NA,TRBV14,TRBJ2-2,NA
CASSGDFSTDTQYF,TGTGCCAGCAGCGGGGACTTTAGCACAGATACGCAGTATTTT,NA,TRBV12-3/TRBV12-4,TRBJ2-3,NA
CASCGDRVLNTEAFF,TGTGCCAGCTGTGGGGACAGGGTGTTGAACACTGAAGCTTTCTTT,NA,TRBV2,TRBJ1-1,TRBD1
CASSYDSPYNEQFF,TGTGCCAGCAGTTACGACAGCCCTTACAATGAGCAGTTCTTC,NA,TRBV6-5,TRBJ2-1,NA
CASSLTGTALGSPLHF,TGTGCCAGCTCACTGACCGGGACAGCATTGGGTTCACCCCTCCACTTT,NA,TRBV18,TRBJ1-6,TRBD1
CASSYSTGHTEAFF,TGTGCCAGCAGCTATTCGACAGGGCACACTGAAGCTTTCTTT,few,TRBV5-6,TRBJ1-1,TRBD1
CASRSYSGSYNEQFF,TGTGCCAGCAGATCCTATAGCGGGAGCTACAATGAGCAGTTCTTC,few,TRBV5-6,TRBJ2-1,TRBD2
CAIRGDNGPYEQYF,TGTGCCATACGGGGGGACAATGGTCCCTACGAGCAGTACTTC,NA,TRBV10-3,TRBJ2-7,NA
CATSRGQSNNEKLFF,TGTGCCACCAGCAGGGGACAGAGTAATAATGAAAAACTGTTTTTT,NA,TRBV15,TRBJ1-4,TRBD1
CSAYRLGYNEQFF,TGCAGTGCTTACCGACTAGGGTACAATGAGCAGTTCTTC,many,TRBV20-1,TRBJ2-1,NA
CSAPGRIPYNEQFF,TGCAGTGCCCCCGGGAGAATCCCCTACAATGAGCAGTTCTTC,NA,TRBV20-1,TRBJ2-1,NA
CATQTASNTGELFF,TGTGCCACCCAGACAGCGTCGAACACCGGGGAGCTGTTTTTT,once,TRBV12-3/TRBV12-4,TRBJ2-2,NA
CASSLMAGVVYEQYF,TGTGCCAGCAGTTTAATGGCAGGGGTAGTTTACGAGCAGTACTTC,few,TRBV12-3/TRBV12-4,TRBJ2-7,NA
CSVAGQTNEQFF,TGCAGCGTGGCAGGGCAAACCAATGAGCAGTTCTTC,many,TRBV29-1,TRBJ2-1,NA
CSVDGWGSDTQYF,TGCAGCGTTGATGGTTGGGGATCCGATACGCAGTATTTT,NA,TRBV29-1,TRBJ2-3,NA
CASSTSAEQFF,TGTGCCAGCAGTACTAGCGCTGAGCAGTTCTTC,NA,TRBV11-2,TRBJ2-1,TRBD2
CSARGTGVIYEQYF,TGCAGTGCTAGAGGGACAGGGGTAATCTACGAGCAGTACTTC,NA,TRBV20-1,TRBJ2-7,TRBD1
CASSLDPSYEREQYF,TGCGCCAGCAGCTTGGATCCCAGCTACGAAAGGGAGCAGTACTTC,few,TRBV5-1,TRBJ2-7,NA
CASSLGTSGQADTQYF,TGTGCCAGCAGCTTAGGGACTAGCGGGCAGGCAGATACGCAGTATTTT,few,TRBV7-8,TRBJ2-3,TRBD2
CATSRGQGVNQPQHF,TGTGCCACCAGCAGAGGACAGGGGGTTAATCAGCCCCAGCATTTT,once,TRBV15,TRBJ1-5,TRBD1
CASSPGQPFGVTGANVLTF,TGTGCCAGCAGCCCGGGACAGCCGTTTGGTGTGACTGGGGCCAACGTCCTGACTTTC,once,TRBV28,TRBJ2-6,TRBD1
CAISGGDTQYF,TGTGCCATCAGCGGGGGGGATACGCAGTATTTT,few,TRBV10-3,TRBJ2-3,TRBD2
CSARSTSGRGNEQFF,TGCAGTGCTAGGAGCACTAGCGGGAGGGGCAATGAGCAGTTCTTC,NA,TRBV20-1,TRBJ2-1,TRBD2
CASGEGSRNTEAFF,TGCGCCAGCGGGGAAGGGTCGAGGAACACTGAAGCTTTCTTT,NA,TRBV5-1,TRBJ1-1,NA
CASSASTVGPGVIGETQYF,TGTGCCAGCAGCGCGAGCACCGTGGGCCCAGGGGTTATTGGAGAGACCCAGTACTTC,few,TRBV9,TRBJ2-5,NA
CSARVSDTGELFF,TGCAGTGCTAGAGTCTCGGACACCGGGGAGCTGTTTTTT,few,TRBV20-1,TRBJ2-2,NA
CSAVTGRRAGELFF,TGCAGCGCCGTGACTGGGAGGCGGGCCGGGGAGCTGTTTTTT,few,TRBV29-1,TRBJ2-2,NA
CSARTTTVDPRTGELFF,TGCAGCGCCCGTACGACCACAGTCGATCCCAGGACCGGGGAGCTGTTTTTT,few,TRBV29-1,TRBJ2-2,NA
CASRDRPNGGYTF,TGTGCCAGCAGGGACAGACCCAACGGTGGCTACACCTTC,NA,TRBV2,TRBJ1-2,NA
CASSTGYTEAFF,TGTGCCAGCAGTACAGGGTACACTGAAGCTTTCTTT,NA,TRBV6-5,TRBJ1-1,NA
CASRPDLAGGGEQFF,TGTGCCAGCAGGCCGGACTTAGCGGGGGGAGGTGAGCAGTTCTTC,few,TRBV11-2,TRBJ2-1,TRBD2
CASSVEQDTQYF,TGTGCCAGCAGCGTAGAGCAGGATACGCAGTATTTT,NA,TRBV9,TRBJ2-3,NA
CASSLIAGAQETQYF,TGCGCCAGCAGCTTGATAGCGGGCGCACAAGAGACCCAGTACTTC,few,TRBV5-1,TRBJ2-5,TRBD2
CSARDELRSIRSSYEQYF,TGCAGTGCTAGAGATGAGCTCAGGAGTATCAGGAGCTCCTACGAGCAGTACTTC,few,TRBV20-1,TRBJ2-7,NA
CASGSVTNEQFF,TGTGCCAGCGGTAGCGTCACCAATGAGCAGTTCTTC,NA,TRBV6-2/TRBV6-3,TRBJ2-1,NA
CASSLDHTSGFSYEQYF,TGTGCCAGCAGCTTAGATCATACGTCAGGGTTCTCCTACGAGCAGTACTTC,NA,TRBV11-2,TRBJ2-7,NA
CASSYSSSWGGNQPQHF,TGTGCCAGCAGTTACTCGAGTTCATGGGGAGGCAATCAGCCCCAGCATTTT,few,TRBV6-5,TRBJ1-5,NA
CASSTGFLGSYEQYF,TGTGCCAGTAGTACAGGATTTCTGGGGTCCTACGAGCAGTACTTC,few,TRBV19,TRBJ2-7,NA
CSARETGGRTEAFF,TGCAGTGCTAGAGAGACAGGGGGGAGAACTGAAGCTTTCTTT,NA,TRBV20-1,TRBJ1-1,TRBD1
CASSLLQGDLNEQFF,TGCGCCAGCAGCTTGCTTCAGGGAGATTTGAATGAGCAGTTCTTC,NA,TRBV5-1,TRBJ2-1,NA
CASRPTSNTEAFF,TGTGCCAGCAGACCGACGTCCAACACTGAAGCTTTCTTT,few,TRBV6-1,TRBJ1-1,NA
CSAREDQGAYTEAFF,TGCAGTGCTAGAGAGGATCAGGGGGCGTACACTGAAGCTTTCTTT,NA,TRBV20-1,TRBJ1-1,TRBD1
CASSLLGEGEQFF,TGTGCCAGCAGCTTACTGGGGGAGGGAGAGCAGTTCTTC,few,TRBV7-2,TRBJ2-1,TRBD2
CASRGVTANEQFF,TGTGCCAGCAGGGGGGTAACAGCAAATGAGCAGTTCTTC,few,TRBV7-2,TRBJ2-1,NA
CASSANSGGSTDTQYF,TGTGCCAGCAGCGCTAATAGCGGAGGGAGCACAGATACGCAGTATTTT,NA,TRBV7-3,TRBJ2-3,NA
CASSHGLVLLGKNIQYF,TGTGCCAGCAGTCACGGGCTGGTCCTCCTCGGCAAAAACATTCAGTACTTC,few,TRBV12-3/TRBV12-4,TRBJ2-4,NA
CASSSRLAGGTNTGELFF,TGCGCCAGCAGCTCCCGGCTAGCGGGAGGGACGAACACCGGGGAGCTGTTTTTT,NA,TRBV5-1,TRBJ2-2,TRBD2
CASSSSNYGYTF,TGTGCCAGCTCCTCCTCTAACTATGGCTACACCTTC,few,TRBV7-9,TRBJ1-2,NA
CASSRDRDFNYGYTF,TGTGCCAGCAGTCGGGACAGAGATTTTAACTATGGCTACACCTTC,NA,TRBV6-1,TRBJ1-2,TRBD1
CASSLVAGLDTQYF,TGTGCCAGCAGCTTGGTGGCCGGGTTAGATACGCAGTATTTT,few,TRBV5-5,TRBJ2-3,NA
CAISDSTSGLSYEQYF,TGTGCCATCAGTGATTCGACTAGCGGTCTGTCCTACGAGCAGTACTTC,many,TRBV10-3,TRBJ2-7,TRBD2